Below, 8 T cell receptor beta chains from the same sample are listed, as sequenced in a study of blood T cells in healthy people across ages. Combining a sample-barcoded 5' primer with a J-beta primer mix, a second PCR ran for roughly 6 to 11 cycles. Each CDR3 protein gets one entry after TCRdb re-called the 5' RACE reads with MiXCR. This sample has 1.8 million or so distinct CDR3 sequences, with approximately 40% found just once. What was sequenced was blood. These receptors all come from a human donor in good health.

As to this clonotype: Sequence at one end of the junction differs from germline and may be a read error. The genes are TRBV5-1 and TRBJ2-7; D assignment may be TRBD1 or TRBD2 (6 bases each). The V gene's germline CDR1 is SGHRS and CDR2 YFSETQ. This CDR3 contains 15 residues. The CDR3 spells CANSLGVGGPNEQYF. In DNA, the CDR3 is TGCGCCAACAGCTTGGGTGTCGGGGGCCCCAACGAGCAGTACTTC.

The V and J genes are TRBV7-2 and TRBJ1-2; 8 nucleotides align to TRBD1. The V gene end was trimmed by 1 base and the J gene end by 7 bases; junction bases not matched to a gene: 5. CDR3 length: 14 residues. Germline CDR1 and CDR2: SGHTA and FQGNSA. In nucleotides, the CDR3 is TGTGCCAGCAGCTTAGGCAGGGGGCAGAGTGGCTACACCTTC. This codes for CASSLGRGQSGYTF. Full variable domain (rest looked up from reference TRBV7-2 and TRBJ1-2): GAGVSQSPSNKVTEKGKDVELRCDPISGHTALYWYRQSLGQGLEFLIYFQGNSAPDKSGLPSDRFSAERTGGSVSTLTIQRTQQEDSAVYLCASSLGRGQSGYTFGSGTRLTVV.

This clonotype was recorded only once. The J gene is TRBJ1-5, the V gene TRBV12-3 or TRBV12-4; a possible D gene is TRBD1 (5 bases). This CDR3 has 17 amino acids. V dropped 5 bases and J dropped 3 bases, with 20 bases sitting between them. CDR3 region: CASSPSGRGTLNQPQHF. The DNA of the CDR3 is TGTGCCAGCAGTCCTAGTGGGAGGGGCACTCTCAATCAGCCCCAGCATTTT.

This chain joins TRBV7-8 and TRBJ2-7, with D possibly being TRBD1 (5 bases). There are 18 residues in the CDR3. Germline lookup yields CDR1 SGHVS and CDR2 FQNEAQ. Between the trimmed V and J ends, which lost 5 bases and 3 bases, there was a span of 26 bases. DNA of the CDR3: TGTGCCAGCAGCCGCCGAGAACAGGAACAAGTTCGGTACTACGAGCAGTACTTC. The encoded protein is CASSRREQEQVRYYEQYF.

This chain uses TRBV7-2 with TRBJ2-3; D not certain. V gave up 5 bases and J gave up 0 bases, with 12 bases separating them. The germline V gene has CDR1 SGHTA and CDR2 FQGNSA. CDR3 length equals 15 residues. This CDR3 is CASSPRSWSTDTQYF. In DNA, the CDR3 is TGTGCCAGCAGCCCCCGGTCGTGGAGCACAGATACGCAGTATTTT.

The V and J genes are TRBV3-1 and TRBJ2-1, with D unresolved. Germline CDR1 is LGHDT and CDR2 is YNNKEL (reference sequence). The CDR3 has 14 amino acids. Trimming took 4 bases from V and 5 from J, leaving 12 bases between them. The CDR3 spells CASSPSRPDNEQFF. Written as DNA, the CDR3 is TGTGCCAGCAGCCCGTCGCGGCCCGACAATGAGCAGTTCTTC.

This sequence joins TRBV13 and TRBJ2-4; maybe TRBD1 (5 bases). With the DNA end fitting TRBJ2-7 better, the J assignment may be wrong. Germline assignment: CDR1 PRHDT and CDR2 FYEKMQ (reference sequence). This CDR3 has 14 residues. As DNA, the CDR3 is TGTGCCAGCAGCTTAGGCCTTTCGGACAACGAGCAGTACTTC. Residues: CASSLGLSDNEQYF.

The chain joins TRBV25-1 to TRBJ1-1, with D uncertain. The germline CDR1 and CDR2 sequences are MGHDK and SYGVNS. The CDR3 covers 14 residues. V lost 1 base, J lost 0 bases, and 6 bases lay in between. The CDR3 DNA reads TGTGCCAGCAGTGAATCCAGAATGAACACTGAAGCTTTCTTT. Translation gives CASSESRMNTEAFF.